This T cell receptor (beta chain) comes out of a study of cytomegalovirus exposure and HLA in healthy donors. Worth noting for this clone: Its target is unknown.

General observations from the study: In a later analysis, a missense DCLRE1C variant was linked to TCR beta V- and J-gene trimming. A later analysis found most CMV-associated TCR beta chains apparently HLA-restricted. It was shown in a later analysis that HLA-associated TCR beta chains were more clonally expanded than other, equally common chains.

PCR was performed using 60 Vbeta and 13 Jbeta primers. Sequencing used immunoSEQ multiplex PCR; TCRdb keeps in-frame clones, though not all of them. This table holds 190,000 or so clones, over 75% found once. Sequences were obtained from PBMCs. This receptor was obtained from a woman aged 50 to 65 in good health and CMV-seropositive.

CDR3 in DNA: TGTGCCAGCAGAACTTGGACAGGGCTAAGTTCACCCCTCCACTTT. This codes for CASRTWTGLSSPLHF. The rearrangement joins TRBV7-9 to TRBJ1-6; 8 positions match TRBD1. V shed 6 bases, J shed 9 bases, and the junction held 10 bases outside the gene matches. The CDR3 has 15 amino acids. Germline assignment: CDR1 SEHNR and CDR2 FQNEAQ (reference sequence).